These T cell receptor beta chains were read from a single sample in a study of T cell responses to AZD1222 COVID-19 vaccine. TCRdb's table, derived via immunoSEQ multiplex PCR, lists solely in-frame clones and lacks some. The sample lists around 95,000 clones, 80% to 95% occurring once. The specimen comprised peripheral blood, sampled on day 0 of AZD1222 vaccination. These receptors all come from an adult in good health. Each CDR3 is given with its conserved first and last residue. A D gene is named only where the DNA matches it firmly. Where a row states a size, it is once, few, many or the class of an expanded clone; other rows omit it.

CDR3nt: TGTGCCTGGAGTTTTCAGGGCGAGCAGTACTTC
CDR3aa: CAWSFQGEQYF
d_gene: .
v_gene: TRBV30
j_gene: TRBJ2-7
abundance: .

CDR3nt: TGTGCCAGCTCACCATGGGCGGAGCGAGAGACCCAGTACTTC
CDR3aa: CASSPWAERETQYF
d_gene: .
v_gene: TRBV18
j_gene: TRBJ2-5
abundance: once

CDR3nt: TGTGCCAGCAGACCCACTAGTTCAGATACGCAGTATTTT
CDR3aa: CASRPTSSDTQYF
d_gene: .
v_gene: TRBV3-1/TRBV3-2
j_gene: TRBJ2-3
abundance: .

CDR3nt: TGTGCCAGCAGTTACCCGGGACAGGGACACTCCTACGAGCAGTACTTC
CDR3aa: CASSYPGQGHSYEQYF
d_gene: TRBD1
v_gene: TRBV6-6
j_gene: TRBJ2-7
abundance: .

CDR3nt: TGTGCCAGCAGCTTGGGTCGGGGGGCGCATGGCTACACCTTC
CDR3aa: CASSLGRGAHGYTF
d_gene: .
v_gene: TRBV7-8
j_gene: TRBJ1-2
abundance: .

CDR3nt: TGCGCCAGCAGCTTTTCAGGGGTAGATAATTCACCCCTCCACTTT
CDR3aa: CASSFSGVDNSPLHF
d_gene: .
v_gene: TRBV5-1
j_gene: TRBJ1-6
abundance: .

CDR3nt: TGCGCCAGCAGCCAAGATAGGGACTCCCGTAATGAAAAACTGTTTTTT
CDR3aa: CASSQDRDSRNEKLFF
d_gene: .
v_gene: TRBV4-1
j_gene: TRBJ1-4
abundance: .

CDR3nt: TGTGCCACCAGTGATTTGCAACTAGCGGGAGGCACCAATGAGCAGTTCTTC
CDR3aa: CATSDLQLAGGTNEQFF
d_gene: TRBD2
v_gene: TRBV24-1
j_gene: TRBJ2-1
abundance: .

CDR3nt: TGTGCCAGTAGCCAATCTAGCGGGAGGATTTACGAGCAGTACTTC
CDR3aa: CASSQSSGRIYEQYF
d_gene: TRBD2
v_gene: TRBV19
j_gene: TRBJ2-7
abundance: .

CDR3nt: TGTGCCAGCAGCTTAAATAGGGGGCGCAATCAGCCCCAGCATTTT
CDR3aa: CASSLNRGRNQPQHF
d_gene: TRBD1
v_gene: TRBV7-2
j_gene: TRBJ1-5
abundance: .

CDR3nt: TGTGCCAGCTCCACCATTTCGGCGTTCGGGGGCTACACCTTC
CDR3aa: CASSTISAFGGYTF
d_gene: .
v_gene: TRBV28
j_gene: TRBJ1-2
abundance: .

CDR3nt: TGTGCCTGGAGTGACGCCGGTTATAGGGAGCAGTTCTTC
CDR3aa: CAWSDAGYREQFF
d_gene: .
v_gene: TRBV30
j_gene: TRBJ2-1
abundance: .